Listed here is a single TCR beta chain. Participants reported their clinical history, and cohort assignment relied on those reports. Cohort 3 recovered donors had two negative PCRs, clearance, or symptom resolution. The CDR3 contains 12 residues. Germline lookup yields CDR1 SNHLY and CDR2 FYNNEI. V gave up 5 bases and J gave up 6 bases, with 7 bases separating them. Original analysis: Reference gene primer amplification gave nucleated cell count estimates. Libraries were prepared by immunoSEQ multiplex PCR; TCRdb keeps only in-frame clonotypes and omits some of them. For V, J and clone size, that table is used; D and trimming come from the DNA. This table holds under 350,000 clones, under 95% found once. The data belong to a study of blood T cell repertoires in COVID-19. Study background: COVID-19 samples collected from the United States, Italy and Spain covered acute and convalescent phases.

Source material: PBMCs or T cells enriched from blood (not recorded which). The V and J genes are TRBV2 and TRBJ2-2; no clear D. The clonotype comes from a man aged 60-69 years who had recovered from COVID-19. CDR3 residues: CASSLNAGELFF. CDR3 in DNA: TGTGCCAGCAGTTTAAATGCCGGGGAGCTGTTTTTT.